This passage covers 32 T cell receptor beta chains from one sample sequenced in a study of T cell repertoires in cytomegalovirus infection. MiXCR was run by TCRdb on the reads, yielding one entry per CDR3 protein. The data hold under 850,000 distinct CDR3 sequences, with roughly 33% observed a single time. For these receptors, no antigen is known. The sequencing here drew on cultured PBMCs, taken from culture after CMV antigen stimulation. These receptors were collected from a human donor in good health (CMV status not recorded). Some clones in this sample may be carry-over from other donors' samples.

In its sample, this clonotype was seen a few times. The gene calls are TRBV12-3 or TRBV12-4 and TRBJ1-5; D is unclear. V was trimmed by 2 bases and J by 6 bases, leaving 11 bases between them. The CDR3 has 14 residues. The CDR3 spells CASSLSSRGQPQHF. The CDR3 nucleotides are TGTGCCAGCAGTTTATCTAGCCGTGGTCAGCCCCAGCATTTT.

The V and J genes are TRBV7-9 and TRBJ1-2; D remains ambiguous. Germline V lookup: CDR1 SEHNR, CDR2 FQNEAQ (reference sequence). This CDR3 has 13 amino acids. The V and J ends lost 5 bases and 2 bases respectively, with 9 bases between them. The CDR3 coding sequence is TGTGCCAGCAGCGGAACACCGAACTATGGCTACACCTTC. It yields the protein CASSGTPNYGYTF.

The count of this clonotype is one. The chain is built from TRBV28 and TRBJ2-7; possibly TRBD1 or TRBD2 for D (5 bases each). In germline, CDR1 is MDHEN, CDR2 SYDVKM. This CDR3 is 13 amino acids long. The V end was cut by 7 bases, the J end by 4 bases, with 14 bases between. The CDR3 region has the DNA TGTGCCAGCAAAGGTCGGGGCCCGTACGAGCAGTACTTC. This sequence encodes CASKGRGPYEQYF.

The chain uses TRBV7-2 and TRBJ2-2; D is ambiguous. Trimming removed 3 bases from V and 6 bases from J, with 8 bases in between. CDR1 and CDR2 from the germline V gene are SGHTA and FQGNSA. This CDR3 spans 13 amino acids. The CDR3 loop reads CASSFISAGELFF. CDR3 coding DNA: TGTGCCAGCAGCTTTATTTCGGCCGGGGAGCTGTTTTTT.

The gene calls are TRBV2 and TRBJ2-7; D unresolved. The CDR3 is 13 residues long. Trimming pared 7 bases from V and 0 bases from J, leaving 10 bases between. In germline, CDR1 is SNHLY, CDR2 FYNNEI. This chain's CDR3 is CASTDSVSYEQYF. DNA of the CDR3: TGTGCCAGCACTGACTCCGTCTCCTACGAGCAGTACTTC.

This clonotype appeared a single time. V is TRBV18 and J is TRBJ2-7; D gene unclear. CDR1 is KGHSH, CDR2 LQKENI, per germline. The CDR3 is made up of 15 amino acids. V lost 5 bases and J lost 4, with 18 bases in between. In DNA form, the CDR3 reads TGTGCCAGCTCATCCCCCATGGCGGAAGTTTACGAGCAGTACTTC. Translated: CASSSPMAEVYEQYF.

The chain is built from TRBV19 and TRBJ1-2, with D possibly matching TRBD1 (6 bases). The CDR3 sequence is 15 residues long. Trimming shortened V by 2 bases and J by 0 bases, and 10 bases separated the two germline ends. CDR1 is LNHDA, CDR2 SQIVND, per germline (reference sequence). This CDR3 is CASSISTGSNYGYTF. Here the CDR3 DNA reads TGTGCCAGTAGTATATCGACAGGCTCTAACTATGGCTACACCTTC.

This clonotype appeared a few times. J is TRBJ1-1 and V is TRBV6-1; D not resolved. The germline CDR1 and CDR2 sequences are MNHNS and SASEGT. V dropped 4 bases and J dropped 3 bases, with 9 bases sitting between them. CDR3 length: 13 amino acids. The CDR3 protein is CASSVLWDTEAFF. Written as DNA, the CDR3 is TGTGCCAGCAGTGTTCTCTGGGACACTGAAGCTTTCTTT.

This clonotype has at least ten counts. The chain links TRBV27 to TRBJ1-4; unclear D gene. Deletions cut 0 bases from V and 5 bases from J, with 7 bases between. This CDR3 is built from 14 residues. CDR1 MNHEY and CDR2 SMNVEV come from the germline V gene (reference sequence). As DNA, the CDR3 is TGTGCCAGCAGTTTATCGACCACAAATGAAAAACTGTTTTTT. This encodes CASSLSTTNEKLFF. Using reference TRBV27 and TRBJ1-4 for the parts outside the CDR3, the full variable domain is EAQVTQNPRYLITVTGKKLTVTCSQNMNHEYMSWYRQDPGLGLRQIYYSMNVEVTDKGDVPEGYKVSRKEKRNFPLILESPSPNQTSLYFCASSLSTTNEKLFFGSGTQLSVL.

The chain uses TRBV11-2 and TRBJ2-2, with D unresolved. This CDR3 contains 14 residues. Trimming took 1 base from V and 3 from J, leaving 6 bases between them. The germline CDR1 and CDR2 sequences are SGHAT and FQNNGV. The chain's CDR3 is CASSLVPYTGELFF. The DNA for the CDR3 is TGTGCCAGCAGCTTAGTACCCTACACCGGGGAGCTGTTTTTT.

This clonotype was picked up a small number of times. This chain connects TRBV4-1 to TRBJ2-1; TRBD2 is a possible D gene (6 bases). The V end lost 2 bases, the J end lost 0 bases, and 14 bases lay between the germline ends. This CDR3 spans 17 amino acids. In germline, CDR1 is MGHRA, CDR2 YSYEKL. CDR3 region: CASSQFRVGGSYNEQFF. The CDR3 region has the DNA TGCGCCAGCAGCCAATTTCGAGTCGGGGGCTCCTACAATGAGCAGTTCTTC.

This clonotype was observed a handful of times. J is TRBJ2-1 and V is TRBV7-6, with D possibly matching TRBD2 (5 bases). The CDR3 totals 15 residues. From germline, CDR1 is SGHVS and CDR2 FNYEAQ. Trimming shortened V by 1 base and J by 4 bases, and 11 bases separated the two germline ends. The CDR3 region has the DNA TGTGCCAGCAGCTTAGAAGCGGAGGTATACAATGAGCAGTTCTTC. Protein product: CASSLEAEVYNEQFF.

This clonotype was recorded many times. The chain is built from TRBV7-2 and TRBJ2-5, with a possible D match to TRBD2 (6 bases). The CDR3 spans 15 residues. The germline V gene has CDR1 SGHTA and CDR2 FQGNSA. Trimming left V 2 bases short and J 5 bases short, with 15 bases between. CDR3 nucleotide sequence: TGTGCCAGCAGCTTAATTGCGGGGCGGAGGGAGACCCAGTACTTC. Its protein product is CASSLIAGRRETQYF. The full variable domain, its missing parts supplied by reference TRBV7-2 and TRBJ2-5, is GAGVSQSPSNKVTEKGKDVELRCDPISGHTALYWYRQSLGQGLEFLIYFQGNSAPDKSGLPSDRFSAERTGGSVSTLTIQRTQQEDSAVYLCASSLIAGRRETQYFGPGTRLLVL.

This clonotype was picked up many times. The V call is TRBV7-9, the J call TRBJ2-5; no reliable D call. CDR3 size: 12 residues. Germline values: CDR1 SEHNR, CDR2 FQNEAQ (reference sequence). V was clipped by 5 bases and J by 5 bases, with 9 bases between them. Written as DNA, the CDR3 is TGTGCCAGCAGCGCGGAGAGGGAGACCCAGTACTTC. Residues: CASSAERETQYF.

This chain uses TRBV6-2 or TRBV6-3 with TRBJ1-5; 8 bases are shared with TRBD1. Germline-derived CDR1 and CDR2 are MNHEY and SVGEGT. There are 13 residues in the CDR3. The V and J ends lost 8 bases and 4 bases, in that order; junction bases with no gene match: 4. CDR3 loop: CASHRQGNQPQHF. DNA for the CDR3: TGTGCCAGCCATAGACAGGGGAATCAGCCCCAGCATTTT.

At least ten counts were recorded for this clonotype. J is TRBJ2-5 and V is TRBV7-2; D call uncertain. This CDR3 is built from 13 residues. Germline lookup yields CDR1 SGHTA and CDR2 FQGNSA. V was pared by 3 bases and J by 5 bases, with 10 bases between. The CDR3 DNA reads TGTGCCAGCAGCTTTAGTCCCCGGGAGACCCAGTACTTC. This encodes CASSFSPRETQYF.

This clonotype appeared a few times. The chain couples TRBV5-1 to TRBJ1-2; D perhaps matches TRBD1 (5 bases). V was shortened by 4 bases and J by 6 bases, with 16 bases between the two germline ends. Per the germline V gene, CDR1 is SGHRS and CDR2 is YFSETQ. This CDR3 region has 14 residues. The CDR3 is CASSPNGGIDGYTF. CDR3 sequence (DNA): TGCGCCAGCAGCCCCAATGGGGGAATCGATGGCTACACCTTC.

Note on this clonotype: One junction end does not reproduce the germline sequence, and a read error may be involved. The chain carries TRBV6-5 and TRBJ2-7; possibly TRBD1 or TRBD2 for D (5 bases each). CDR1 is MNHEY and CDR2 is SVGAGI in the germline V gene. The CDR3 covers 12 residues. DNA for the CDR3: TGTGCCAGCAGGGGAGTGTGGGGCAGGAGTTATTTC. Its translation is CASRGVWGRSYF.

This clonotype turned up a few times. V and J are TRBV7-2 and TRBJ1-5; 9 positions match TRBD1. Per germline, CDR1 SGHTA and CDR2 FQGNSA. V dropped 1 base and J dropped 8; count of bases not matched to a gene: 6. The CDR3 consists of 15 residues. CDR3 residues: CASSLEGQGQKPQHF. The CDR3 bases are TGTGCCAGCAGCTTAGAGGGACAGGGCCAAAAGCCCCAGCATTTT.

This clonotype has more than one count but fewer than ten. The CDR3 protein is CASSWAPGLEETQYF. The CDR3 coding sequence is TGTGCCAGCAGCTGGGCCCCGGGGCTCGAAGAGACCCAGTACTTC. This rearrangement joins TRBV7-8 to TRBJ2-5; D is tentatively TRBD1 or TRBD2 (5 bases each). The germline V and J ends were trimmed by 4 bases and 3 bases, with 15 bases remaining between them. This CDR3 has 15 amino acids. Germline CDR1 and CDR2: SGHVS and FQNEAQ.

This clonotype was observed a few times. The V call is TRBV20-1, the J call TRBJ2-3; D possibly uses TRBD1 or TRBD2 (5 bases each). Trimming removed 6 bases from V and 6 bases from J, with 13 bases in between. The CDR3 extends over 12 amino acids. Looked up from germline, CDR1 is DFQATT and CDR2 is SNEGSKA (reference sequence). CDR3: CSAPTREDTQYF. The DNA for the CDR3 is TGCAGTGCCCCGACCAGGGAGGATACGCAGTATTTT.

This chain links TRBV12-3 or TRBV12-4 with TRBJ2-7; D call uncertain. Trimming stripped 5 bases from V and 1 base from J, with 9 bases between. This CDR3 contains 13 residues. The CDR3 is CASSVLESYEQYF. The CDR3 nucleotides are TGTGCCAGCAGTGTTCTAGAATCCTACGAGCAGTACTTC.

J is TRBJ2-5 and V is TRBV7-8; no definite D call. Per the germline V gene, CDR1 is SGHVS and CDR2 is FQNEAQ. Trimming removed 1 base from V and 5 bases from J, with 8 bases in between. This CDR3 region has 13 residues. CDR3 DNA sequence: TGTGCCAGCAGCTTAGGGTGGTCGGAGACCCAGTACTTC. This translates into CASSLGWSETQYF.

The chain joins TRBV4-1 to TRBJ1-1; weak D call: TRBD1 (5 bases). The CDR3 consists of 15 residues. In germline, CDR1 is MGHRA, CDR2 YSYEKL. Trimming left V 1 base short and J 0 bases short, with 9 bases between. CDR3 residues: CASSQGGGLNTEAFF. The CDR3 bases are TGCGCCAGCAGCCAAGGGGGGGGTTTGAACACTGAAGCTTTCTTT.

This clonotype turned up a few times. The chain recombines TRBV4-3 with TRBJ2-3; maybe TRBD1 (8 bases). With 2 bases removed from V and 6 bases from J, the gap between germline ends came to 15 bases. The germline V gene encodes CDR1 LGHNA and CDR2 YSLEER. This CDR3 has 15 amino acids. Written as DNA, the CDR3 is TGCGCCAGCAGCCAATCGACAGGGGAGGGGGATACGCAGTATTTT. Translation: CASSQSTGEGDTQYF.

This chain uses TRBV11-3 with TRBJ1-1; weak D call: TRBD1 (6 bases). Between the trimmed V and J ends, which lost 4 bases and 5 bases, there was a span of 11 bases. The CDR3 contains 13 residues. Germline-derived CDR1 and CDR2 are SGHNT and YENEEA. The CDR3 region is CASSWGARTEAFF. CDR3 DNA: TGTGCCAGCAGCTGGGGGGCCAGGACTGAAGCTTTCTTT.

This clonotype was counted between two and nine times. The chain carries TRBV7-2 and TRBJ2-1; either TRBD1 or TRBD2 may supply D (6 bases each). With 3 bases removed from V and 6 bases from J, the gap between germline ends came to 12 bases. CDR1 and CDR2 (germline): SGHTA, FQGNSA. There are 14 residues in the CDR3. The CDR3 DNA follows: TGTGCCAGCAGCTTGGGGGGCGTGTCCAATGAGCAGTTCTTC. As protein: CASSLGGVSNEQFF.

This chain uses TRBV14 with TRBJ2-5; 7 bases are shared with TRBD2. Per the germline V gene, CDR1 is SGHDN and CDR2 is FVKESK. The CDR3 consists of 15 residues. V lost 9 bases to trimming and J lost 1 base; unmatched junction nucleotides: 11. CDR3 bases: TGTGCCAGTAGACTCAGCGGGACGCCCCAAGAGACCCAGTACTTC. Residues: CASRLSGTPQETQYF.

This clonotype came up many times. A much larger clone differs by one base, so this may be a read error. V and J are TRBV7-2 and TRBJ2-3; D ambiguous. Trimming shortened V by 4 bases and J by 2 bases, and 1 base separated the two germline ends. The CDR3 contains 11 residues. In germline, CDR1 is SGHTA, CDR2 FQGNSA. The CDR3 reads CASSSTDTQYF. As DNA, the CDR3 is TGTGCCAGCAGCTCCACAGATACGCAGTATTTT.

This clonotype showed up many times. The chain employs TRBV12-3 or TRBV12-4 and TRBJ1-1; unclear D gene. The V and J ends lost 5 bases and 11 bases respectively, with 15 bases between them. The CDR3 is 12 residues long. DNA for the CDR3: TGTGCCAGCAGTCGGCAGTACGGTTCCGCTTTCTTT. This gives the protein CASSRQYGSAFF.

This chain uses TRBV2 with TRBJ1-6; 7 positions agree with TRBD1. From germline, CDR1 is SNHLY and CDR2 FYNNEI. J lost 7 bases, V lost 1 base, and 4 bases had no gene match. CDR3 size: 15 residues. CDR3: CASSEGQGKNSPLHF. CDR3 coding DNA: TGTGCCAGCAGTGAAGGACAGGGCAAAAATTCACCCCTCCACTTT.

The table lists this clonotype with a few counts. V and J are TRBV18 and TRBJ1-1; no reliable D call. V shed 6 bases and J shed 1 base, with 12 bases lying between them. Germline CDR1 is KGHSH and CDR2 is LQKENI. The CDR3 is 14 amino acids. The CDR3 DNA reads TGTGCCAGCTCCCCGGGTCTGCGGAACACTGAAGCTTTCTTT. Encoded protein: CASSPGLRNTEAFF.